Listed below are T cell receptor beta chains from one sample, sequenced in a study of shared clonotypes between healthy human individuals. TCRdb's copy holds only in-frame clones and misses some; the assay was immunoSEQ multiplex PCR. Of about 2.1 million clones detected, about 93% appear once; the ten largest clones hold 1.5% to 2%. Sequencing was performed on naive CD8+ T cells from PBMCs. Receptors originate from a man aged 18 to 29 in good health. Some clones in this sample may be carry-over from other donors' samples. Both conserved end residues are part of each CDR3. A D gene is named only where the DNA matches it firmly. Rows may omit the clone size; those that give it use once, few, many or a size class.

TRBV7-5	NA	NA	TRBJ2-7	CVRSLEAGPGEQYF	TGTGTCAGAAGCTTAGAGGCCGGGCCTGGCGAGCAGTACTTC
TRBV4-1	TRBD1	NA	TRBJ2-5	CASSLSRDRAETQYF	TGCGCCAGCAGCCTCTCGAGGGACAGGGCGGAGACCCAGTACTTC
TRBV2	NA	few	TRBJ1-2	CASSGQGRGYTF	TGTGCCAGCAGTGGTCAGGGGCGTGGCTACACCTTC
TRBV20-1	NA	once	TRBJ1-2	CSARGLHGYTF	TGCAGTGCTAGAGGGTTACATGGCTACACCTTC
TRBV27	NA	NA	TRBJ2-7	CASSPRPFRGPYEQYF	TGTGCCAGCAGTCCAAGGCCCTTCAGGGGCCCCTACGAGCAGTACTTC
TRBV7-6	NA	NA	TRBJ1-4	CASSPNGVWEKLFF	TGTGCCAGCAGCCCCAATGGGGTATGGGAAAAACTGTTTTTT
TRBV23-1	TRBD2	NA	TRBJ2-7	CASGTRGGARPYEQYF	TGCGCCAGCGGGACCCGGGGGGGGGCGCGTCCCTACGAGCAGTACTTC
TRBV11-2	TRBD2	NA	TRBJ2-3	CASSWTGTSGTSTDTQYF	TGTGCCAGCAGCTGGACCGGGACTAGCGGGACTAGCACAGATACGCAGTATTTT
TRBV4-1	TRBD1	NA	TRBJ2-1	CASSQEDRLRGRFDEQFF	TGCGCCAGCAGCCAAGAGGATAGGCTCAGGGGGCGGTTCGATGAGCAGTTCTTC
TRBV2	NA	NA	TRBJ2-7	CATLPVTREQYF	TGTGCCACCCTTCCTGTGACCCGGGAGCAGTACTTC
TRBV30	NA	NA	TRBJ1-5	CAWSVWDDQPQHF	TGTGCCTGGAGTGTGTGGGACGATCAGCCCCAGCATTTT
TRBV27	NA	once	TRBJ2-2	CASSFIRVASTGELFF	TGTGCCAGCAGTTTCATCAGGGTGGCGAGCACCGGGGAGCTGTTTTTT
TRBV27	TRBD1	NA	TRBJ1-1	CASSPLGTGPANTEAFF	TGTGCCAGCAGTCCTCTAGGGACAGGCCCGGCGAACACTGAAGCTTTCTTT
TRBV10-3	TRBD1	NA	TRBJ2-5	CAISDTGGPETQYF	TGTGCCATCAGTGATACAGGGGGCCCGGAGACCCAGTACTTC
TRBV28	TRBD2	NA	TRBJ2-1	CASSPPGLAGEGNEQFF	TGTGCCAGCAGTCCGCCGGGACTAGCGGGAGAAGGCAATGAGCAGTTCTTC
TRBV13	TRBD1	NA	TRBJ2-7	CASSPSGTEFYEQYF	TGTGCCAGCAGCCCCTCCGGGACAGAATTCTACGAGCAGTACTTC
TRBV27	NA	NA	TRBJ2-7	CASARWGTAYEQYF	TGTGCCAGCGCACGTTGGGGGACGGCCTACGAGCAGTACTTC
TRBV7-9	NA	NA	TRBJ1-1	CASRSGEFMNTEAFF	TGTGCCAGCAGATCAGGGGAATTCATGAACACTGAAGCTTTCTTT
TRBV7-6	NA	NA	TRBJ2-7	CASSLVSAASSSYEQYF	TGTGCCAGCAGCTTAGTATCTGCCGCCTCCTCCTCCTACGAGCAGTACTTC
TRBV19	NA	NA	TRBJ1-4	CASSPRTDSNEKLFF	TGTGCCAGTAGTCCACGGACGGATTCTAATGAAAAACTGTTTTTT
TRBV7-8	NA	NA	TRBJ1-1	CASSLYRDPKGDTEAFF	TGTGCCAGCAGCTTATATCGGGACCCCAAGGGGGACACTGAAGCTTTCTTT
TRBV18	TRBD1	NA	TRBJ2-3	CASTRDSFTDTQYF	TGTGCCAGCACCCGGGACAGCTTCACAGATACGCAGTATTTT
TRBV27	NA	NA	TRBJ2-7	CASSPLMAGEQYF	TGTGCCAGCAGCCCCCTAATGGCGGGCGAGCAGTACTTC
TRBV9	NA	NA	TRBJ1-5	CASSVDGISNQPQHF	TGTGCCAGCAGCGTAGATGGTATTAGCAATCAGCCCCAGCATTTT
TRBV6-5	TRBD2	NA	TRBJ2-5	CASRPGLAGGETQYF	TGTGCCAGCAGGCCGGGACTAGCGGGAGGTGAGACCCAGTACTTC
TRBV27	TRBD1	NA	TRBJ2-7	CASSPADRGRYEQYF	TGTGCCAGCAGTCCAGCGGACAGGGGGCGCTACGAGCAGTACTTC
TRBV27	NA	NA	TRBJ2-7	CASSLGQTYEQYF	TGTGCCAGCAGTCTCGGACAAACCTACGAGCAGTACTTC
TRBV12-5	NA	NA	TRBJ1-2	CASGLGRAGGYTF	TGTGCTAGTGGTTTGGGCAGGGCTGGCGGCTACACCTTC
TRBV29-1	NA	NA	TRBJ1-1	CSVWSGALEAFF	TGCAGCGTGTGGTCAGGGGCCCTTGAAGCTTTCTTT
TRBV4-2	TRBD1	NA	TRBJ2-2	CASSQRRDIGQGNTGELFF	TGTGCCAGCAGCCAAAGGAGGGATATAGGACAGGGAAACACCGGGGAGCTGTTTTTT
TRBV7-2	NA	once	TRBJ2-7	CASSLAGTLSSYEQYF	TGTGCCAGCAGCCTAGCCGGGACCCTATCTTCCTACGAGCAGTACTTC
TRBV18	NA	NA	TRBJ1-5	CASSLDSWLQPQHF	TGTGCCAGCTCACTCGATTCTTGGCTTCAGCCCCAGCATTTT
TRBV11-2	NA	NA	TRBJ2-7	CASSLTRGYEQYF	TGTGCCAGCAGCTTAACTCGGGGCTACGAGCAGTACTTC
TRBV5-5	TRBD2	once	TRBJ2-7	CASSSGLAGAHEQYF	TGTGCCAGCAGCTCGGGACTAGCGGGAGCCCACGAGCAGTACTTC
TRBV13	NA	NA	TRBJ1-2	CASSARGLRGGYTF	TGTGCCAGCAGCGCCCGCGGGTTAAGGGGGGGCTACACCTTC
TRBV5-1	NA	once	TRBJ1-1	CASSATGSAILMNTEAFF	TGCGCCAGCAGCGCAACAGGGAGCGCCATTCTCATGAACACTGAAGCTTTCTTT
TRBV7-6	TRBD1	many	TRBJ2-1	CASSSGTGLNEQFF	TGTGCCAGCAGCTCCGGGACAGGGCTTAATGAGCAGTTCTTC
TRBV7-2	TRBD1	NA	TRBJ2-7	CASSETGGGFYEQYF	TGTGCCAGCAGCGAGACAGGGGGCGGCTTCTACGAGCAGTACTTC
TRBV7-9	NA	NA	TRBJ2-1	CASSYGRNEQFF	TGTGCCAGCAGCTACGGACGGAATGAGCAGTTCTTC
TRBV2	NA	NA	TRBJ2-1	CASSDPSGSEQFF	TGTGCCAGCAGTGACCCCTCCGGATCTGAGCAGTTCTTC
TRBV7-2	NA	NA	TRBJ1-5	CASSFGHQPQHF	TGTGCCAGCAGCTTTGGGCATCAGCCCCAGCATTTT
TRBV9	TRBD1	NA	TRBJ1-3	CASSASGGSSGNTIYF	TGTGCCAGCAGCGCATCAGGGGGCAGCTCTGGAAACACCATATATTTT
TRBV4-2	TRBD2	NA	TRBJ2-1	CASSQGPGLAGFEQFF	TGTGCCAGCAGCCAAGGACCGGGACTAGCGGGTTTTGAGCAGTTCTTC
TRBV27	NA	NA	TRBJ2-1	CASILGMQFF	NA
TRBV28	NA	NA	TRBJ2-2	CASGWGPTGELFF	TGTGCCAGCGGCTGGGGGCCCACCGGGGAGCTGTTTTTT
TRBV6-5	NA	NA	TRBJ2-1	CASSYSNLAYEQFF	TGTGCCAGCAGTTACTCGAACCTCGCTTATGAGCAGTTCTTC
TRBV27	TRBD2	NA	TRBJ2-3	CASSLQGGGSTDTQYF	TGTGCCAGCAGTTTACAGGGCGGGGGTAGCACAGATACGCAGTATTTT
TRBV5-1	TRBD1	NA	TRBJ2-7	CASSPLPRDRDAGEQYF	TGCGCCAGCAGCCCCTTACCCCGGGACAGGGATGCTGGGGAGCAGTACTTC
TRBV23-1	NA	NA	TRBJ2-7	CASSHPWEPGKDEQYF	TGCGCCAGCAGTCACCCGTGGGAGCCAGGTAAAGACGAGCAGTACTTC
TRBV5-4	NA	NA	TRBJ1-1	CASRPWQSTEAFF	TGTGCCAGCAGACCCTGGCAGAGCACTGAAGCTTTCTTT
TRBV5-1	NA	NA	TRBJ2-2	CASSIPGGPIPNTGELFF	TGCGCCAGCAGCATCCCCGGGGGCCCGATCCCGAACACCGGGGAGCTGTTTTTT
TRBV6-1	TRBD1	NA	TRBJ2-5	CASRKTGTQETQYF	TGTGCCAGCAGAAAGACAGGGACCCAAGAGACCCAGTACTTC
TRBV11-3	TRBD1	NA	TRBJ2-7	CASCYRGVLREQYF	TGTGCCAGCTGCTACAGGGGGGTATTACGGGAGCAGTACTTC
TRBV25-1	NA	few	TRBJ2-1	CASGLWLHEQFF	TGTGCCAGCGGACTGTGGCTTCATGAGCAGTTCTTC
TRBV25-1	NA	few	TRBJ1-1	CASSGGLNTEAFF	TGTGCCAGCAGTGGGGGACTGAACACTGAAGCTTTCTTT
TRBV10-2	TRBD1	NA	TRBJ2-5	CASRSRDRAQETQYF	TGCGCCAGCAGAAGCCGGGACAGGGCACAAGAGACCCAGTACTTC
TRBV14	TRBD1	once	TRBJ2-1	CASSQRGTGMVEQFF	TGTGCCAGCAGCCAGAGGGGGACAGGGATGGTGGAGCAGTTCTTC
TRBV7-9	TRBD2	NA	TRBJ2-1	CASREGLHNEQFF	TGTGCCAGCAGGGAGGGACTACACAATGAGCAGTTCTTC
TRBV7-9	TRBD2	NA	TRBJ2-1	CASSLVSSGSRTYEQFF	TGTGCCAGCAGCTTAGTTTCTAGCGGGAGCAGAACGTATGAGCAGTTCTTC
TRBV6-5	NA	NA	TRBJ2-1	CASSYGAPRGNEQFF	TGTGCCAGCAGTTACGGGGCCCCACGGGGCAATGAGCAGTTCTTC